These T cell receptor beta chains were read from a single sample in a study of patients and donors after allogeneic stem cell transplantation. TCRdb reanalysed the RT-PCR reads using MiXCR and keeps one entry per CDR3 protein. The data hold thousands of distinct CDR3 sequences, with about an eighth observed a single time. The sequenced material came from blood, either unsorted or a sorted T cell fraction (not recorded which). Source of these receptors: a human donor who was either an allogeneic HSCT recipient or a stem cell or donor lymphocyte infusion donor (not recorded which). It is not recorded whose cells these are; they may come from a transplant donor. Both conserved end residues are part of each CDR3. Fields, in order: V gene, J gene, clone size, D gene, CDR3 DNA, CDR3 protein. The D gene is left open where the match is weak. Size values are once, few and many counts, or a class for expanded clones, and some rows have none.

>TRBV29-1|TRBJ1-5|few|TRBD1
TGCAGCGTGGTAGGGACAGGGTTCGGTCAGCCCCAGCATTTT
CSVVGTGFGQPQHF
>TRBV5-6|TRBJ2-1|.|.
TGTGCCGGCAGCCCTGTTGGTTATGAGCAGTTCTTC
CAGSPVGYEQFF
>TRBV6-2/TRBV6-3|TRBJ1-1|many|.
TGTGCCAGCAGTTACAGGGGCGAAATGAACACTGAAGCTTTCTTT
CASSYRGEMNTEAFF
>TRBV19|TRBJ1-1|few|.
TGTGCCAGTTCAAGACCGACGGGGGGCACTGAAGCTTTCTTT
CASSRPTGGTEAFF
>TRBV12-3/TRBV12-4|TRBJ2-3|medium-sized|TRBD2
TGTGCCAGCAGTCGACTAGCGGGGGCAGATACGCAGTATTTT
CASSRLAGADTQYF
>TRBV7-7|TRBJ2-1|few|TRBD1
TGTGCCAGCAGCTTAGCTGGGAGAGGACAGGGATACAATGAGCAGTTCTTC
CASSLAGRGQGYNEQFF
>TRBV7-9|TRBJ2-5|.|TRBD2
TGTGCCTGCAGCCTCGGACTAGCGGGAACTCAAGAGACCCAGTACTTC
CACSLGLAGTQETQYF
>TRBV5-1|TRBJ1-1|many|.
TGCGCCAGCAGGGGGGACCACACTGAAGCTTTCTTT
CASRGDHTEAFF
>TRBV7-9|TRBJ1-5|large|.
TGTGCCAGCAGCTCAGGGCCGGGAAATCAGCCCCAGCATTTT
CASSSGPGNQPQHF
>TRBV18|TRBJ2-5|.|TRBD1
TGTGCCAGCTCTCTAAGACGACAGGGACCCCAAGAGACCCAGTACTTC
CASSLRRQGPQETQYF
>TRBV7-9|TRBJ1-1|many|TRBD1
TGTGCCAGCAGCTTGCAGGGGGGGAACACTGAAGCTTTCTTT
CASSLQGGNTEAFF
>TRBV5-1|TRBJ2-1|few|.
TGCGCCAGCAGCTTGGGACAGTCTAGCTCCTACAATGAGCAGTTCTTC
CASSLGQSSSYNEQFF
>TRBV30|TRBJ2-3|few|TRBD2
TGTGCCTGGAGTGCGGGACTAGCAGATACGCAGTATTTT
CAWSAGLADTQYF
>TRBV21-1|TRBJ1-1|few|.
TGTGCCAGCAGCAATACGGACGGATCGACTGAAGCTTTCTTT
CASSNTDGSTEAFF
>TRBV4-3|TRBJ1-1|few|.
TGCGCCAGCAGCCAAGGGGGGGACCCGCGGGTCGACACTGAAGCTTTCTTT
CASSQGGDPRVDTEAFF
>TRBV6-4|TRBJ1-6|.|.
TGTGCCAGCAGTGACGAAGGGGAAGTGAATTCACCCCTCCACTTT
CASSDEGEVNSPLHF
>TRBV7-9|TRBJ1-6|few|.
TGTGCCAGCAGCTTAAGAATGGGTAATTCACCCCTCCACTTT
CASSLRMGNSPLHF
>TRBV7-9|TRBJ1-6|.|.
TGTGCCAGCAGCTTGATCAATTCACCCCTCCACTTT
CASSLINSPLHF
>TRBV7-9|TRBJ2-5|many|TRBD1
TGTGCCTCTGAAGAGGGACAGGAAGAGACCCAGTACTTC
CASEEGQEETQYF
>TRBV15|TRBJ2-3|many|.
TGTGCCACCAGCAGAGATTTTGCGGGGTTGGGAGATACGCAGTATTTT
CATSRDFAGLGDTQYF
>TRBV7-9|TRBJ2-1|many|.
TGTGCCAGCAGCTATCCGGGCCTAGGGGATGAGCAGTTCTTC
CASSYPGLGDEQFF
>TRBV4-3|TRBJ1-1|few|.
TGCGCCAGCAGCCAAGAAGAGTGGGCAGGGGAGGTCGCTGAAGCTTTCTTT
CASSQEEWAGEVAEAFF
>TRBV3-1|TRBJ1-1|.|.
TGTGCCAGCAGCAGGAGGGGGGGCCCTACTGAAGCTTTCTTT
CASSRRGGPTEAFF
>TRBV3-1|TRBJ2-1|few|TRBD2
TGTGCCAGCAGACAAGCCGCGGGAGGGTCCTCGGCTGAGCAGTTCTTC
CASRQAAGGSSAEQFF
>TRBV5-1|TRBJ2-1|few|TRBD2
TGCGCCAGCAGCTTGCGTCGTCTAGCGGGAGTCGGAAATGAGCAGTTCTTC
CASSLRRLAGVGNEQFF
>TRBV29-1|TRBJ1-6|many|.
TGCAGCGCGGCCTCAAGCGGGGGTTCACCCCTCCACTTT
CSAASSGGSPLHF
>TRBV5-1|TRBJ2-1|hyperexpanded|.
TGCGCCAGCAGCGGAACGAATGAGCAGTTCTTC
CASSGTNEQFF
>TRBV3-1|TRBJ1-1|many|.
TGTGCCAGCAGCCCGAACAGGGAAACTGAAGCTTTCTTT
CASSPNRETEAFF
>TRBV7-9|TRBJ2-3|many|TRBD2
TGTGCCAGCAGCCCGCCGGGACTAGCGGTCACAGATACGCAGTATTTT
CASSPPGLAVTDTQYF
>TRBV7-9|TRBJ2-1|.|.
TGTGCCAGCAGCTTAGCATATGGGTCGAAGCAGTTCTTC
CASSLAYGSKQFF
>TRBV30|TRBJ1-1|medium-sized|TRBD1
TGTGCCCAGCGGGACAGAAGGGACACTGAAGCTTTCTTT
CAQRDRRDTEAFF
>TRBV7-9|TRBJ2-1|few|.
TGTGCCAGCAGCTTGGGACCCGGGCGACAGCAGTTCTTC
CASSLGPGRQQFF
>TRBV7-9|TRBJ2-3|.|TRBD2
TGTGCCAGCAGCTCCCGGACTAGCGGGACTTCCACAGATACGCAGTATTTT
CASSSRTSGTSTDTQYF
>TRBV29-1|TRBJ1-4|many|.
TGCAGCGTTAAAGCGCCTAATGAAAAACTGTTTTTT
CSVKAPNEKLFF
>TRBV19|TRBJ2-1|.|TRBD2
TGTGCCACCCTGGGGACTAGGGTAACCAATGAGCAGTTCTTC
CATLGTRVTNEQFF
>TRBV14|TRBJ2-3|.|TRBD2
TGTGCCAGCAGCCAAGAGGAGGGAGGGCCGAGAGATACGCAGTATTTT
CASSQEEGGPRDTQYF
>TRBV19|TRBJ2-1|.|.
TGTGCCAGTAGTATAGGTCGCGGGTACAATGAGCAGTTCTTC
CASSIGRGYNEQFF
>TRBV29-1|TRBJ1-2|few|.
TGCAGCGTTGAGCTGGCGAGTTATGGCTACACCTTC
CSVELASYGYTF
>TRBV19|TRBJ1-2|many|.
TGTGCCAGTAGTCTTCAAACCTATGCCTACACCTTC
CASSLQTYAYTF
>TRBV6-2/TRBV6-3|TRBJ2-6|.|.
TGTGCCAGCAGTTACTCCGGACCCGGCGAGGCTGGGGCCAACGTCCTGACTTTC
CASSYSGPGEAGANVLTF
>TRBV5-5|TRBJ1-4|many|.
TGTGCCAGCAGCTTGGGGGAAGTGAGCAGGAGGAGTGAAAAACTGTTTTTT
CASSLGEVSRRSEKLFF
>TRBV5-5|TRBJ2-1|medium-sized|.
TGTGCCAGCAGCCAGGACGACCTCGAGCAGTTCTTC
CASSQDDLEQFF
>TRBV20-1|TRBJ1-6|.|.
TGCAGTGCTAGAGTCTCAACCTCCTATAATTCACCCCTCCACTTT
CSARVSTSYNSPLHF
>TRBV12-3/TRBV12-4|TRBJ1-3|.|.
TGTGCCAGCAGTTTGGGAGAGTTCGGAAACACCATATATTTT
CASSLGEFGNTIYF
>TRBV5-4|TRBJ1-5|.|.
TGTGCCAGCAGCTTGGACAGTGCACCTCATCAGCCCCAGCATTTT
CASSLDSAPHQPQHF
>TRBV10-1|TRBJ2-5|many|.
TGCGCCAGCAGCGACAGCGTCCAAGAGACCCAGTACTTC
CASSDSVQETQYF
>TRBV2|TRBJ1-6|.|.
TGTGCCAGCAGTGAAGCGCAGGTTTGGAATTCACCCCTCCACTTT
CASSEAQVWNSPLHF
>TRBV6-6|TRBJ2-2|few|.
TGTGCCAGCAGTTGGGGCCCTGACAGCAGCACCGGGGAGCTGTTTTTT
CASSWGPDSSTGELFF
>TRBV5-1|TRBJ2-5|few|TRBD1
TGCGCCAGCAGCTTGAACCAGGGGGCCGGCCAAGAGACCCAGTACTTC
CASSLNQGAGQETQYF
>TRBV7-7|TRBJ2-2|few|.
TGTGCCAGCAGCTTAGTGTTGAGAACCCCCCCCGGGGAGCTGTTTTTT
CASSLVLRTPPGELFF
>TRBV7-9|TRBJ1-2|many|.
TGTGCCAGCAGCTTAGCCCCTGACAGACCCTTTAGGGGCTACACCTTC
CASSLAPDRPFRGYTF
>TRBV6-1|TRBJ1-4|many|.
TGTGCCAGCAGACAGGTCGGGGAAAAACTGTTTTTT
CASRQVGEKLFF